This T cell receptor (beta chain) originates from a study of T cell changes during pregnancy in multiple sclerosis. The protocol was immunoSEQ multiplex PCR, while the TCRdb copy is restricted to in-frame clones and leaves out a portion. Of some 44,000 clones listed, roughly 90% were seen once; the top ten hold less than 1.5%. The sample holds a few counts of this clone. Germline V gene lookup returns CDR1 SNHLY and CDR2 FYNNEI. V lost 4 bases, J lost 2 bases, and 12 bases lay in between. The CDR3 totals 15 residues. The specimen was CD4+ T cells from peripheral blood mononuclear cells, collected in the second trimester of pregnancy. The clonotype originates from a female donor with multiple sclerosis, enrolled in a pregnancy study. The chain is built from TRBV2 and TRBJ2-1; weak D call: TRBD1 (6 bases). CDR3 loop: CASSGGRVAYNEQFF. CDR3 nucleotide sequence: TGTGCCAGCAGTGGGGGGCGGGTTGCCTACAATGAGCAGTTCTTC.